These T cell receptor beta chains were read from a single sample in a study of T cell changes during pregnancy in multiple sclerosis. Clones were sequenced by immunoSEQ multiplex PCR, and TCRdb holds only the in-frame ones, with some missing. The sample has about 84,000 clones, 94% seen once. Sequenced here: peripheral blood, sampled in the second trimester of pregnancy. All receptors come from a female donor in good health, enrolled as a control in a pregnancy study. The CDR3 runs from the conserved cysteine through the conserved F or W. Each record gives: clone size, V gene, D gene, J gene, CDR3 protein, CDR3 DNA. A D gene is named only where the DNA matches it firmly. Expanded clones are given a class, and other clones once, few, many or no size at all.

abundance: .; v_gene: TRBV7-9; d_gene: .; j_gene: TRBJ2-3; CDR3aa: CASSWTGGTDTQYF; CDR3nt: TGTGCCAGCAGCTGGACGGGCGGGACTGATACGCAGTATTTT
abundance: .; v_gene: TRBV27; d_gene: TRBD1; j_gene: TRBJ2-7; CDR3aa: CASSPTGQGFTYEQYF; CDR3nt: TGTGCCAGCAGTCCCACCGGACAGGGATTCACCTACGAGCAGTACTTC
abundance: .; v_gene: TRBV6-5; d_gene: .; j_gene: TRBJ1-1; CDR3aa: CASTQTFEGTEAFF; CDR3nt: TGTGCCAGCACCCAGACATTTGAGGGCACTGAAGCTTTCTTT
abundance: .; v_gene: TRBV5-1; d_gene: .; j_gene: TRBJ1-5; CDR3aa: CASSLGATVSNQPQHF; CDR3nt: TGCGCCAGCAGCTTGGGAGCTACCGTTAGCAATCAGCCCCAGCATTTT
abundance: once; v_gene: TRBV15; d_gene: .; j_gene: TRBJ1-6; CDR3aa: CATSRDRGGNSPLHF; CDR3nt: TGTGCCACCAGCAGAGATCGGGGGGGGAATTCACCCCTCCACTTT
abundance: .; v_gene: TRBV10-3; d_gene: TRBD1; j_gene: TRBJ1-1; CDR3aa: CAISGQGMNTEAFF; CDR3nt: TGTGCCATCAGCGGACAGGGAATGAACACTGAAGCTTTCTTT
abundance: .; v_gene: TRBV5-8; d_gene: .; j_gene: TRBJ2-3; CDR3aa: CASSLAQDRTDTQYF; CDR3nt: TGTGCCAGCAGCTTGGCTCAGGATCGCACAGATACGCAGTATTTT
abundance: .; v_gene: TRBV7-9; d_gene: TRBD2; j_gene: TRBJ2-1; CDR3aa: CASSLAAGLAGYNEQFF; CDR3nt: TGTGCCAGCAGCTTAGCCGCGGGACTAGCGGGATACAATGAGCAGTTCTTC
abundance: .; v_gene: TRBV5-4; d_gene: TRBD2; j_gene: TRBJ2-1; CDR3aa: CAIQNSGSSYNEQFF; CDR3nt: TGTGCCATTCAGAATAGCGGGAGCTCCTACAATGAGCAGTTCTTC
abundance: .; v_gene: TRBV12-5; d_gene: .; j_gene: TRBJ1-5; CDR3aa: CASGLGQSTRPQHF; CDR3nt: TGTGCTAGTGGTTTAGGACAGTCCACGAGACCCCAGCATTTT
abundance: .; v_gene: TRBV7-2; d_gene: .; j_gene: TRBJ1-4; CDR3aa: CASSPVQGNEKLFF; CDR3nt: TGTGCCAGCAGCCCAGTACAGGGTAATGAAAAACTGTTTTTT
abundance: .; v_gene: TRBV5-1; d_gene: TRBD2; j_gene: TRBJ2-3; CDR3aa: CASSLEASGVDTQYF; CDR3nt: TGCGCCAGCAGCTTGGAGGCTAGCGGGGTGGATACGCAGTATTTT
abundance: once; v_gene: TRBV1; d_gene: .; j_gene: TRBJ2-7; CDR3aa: CTSSPLHETSVYRSYEQYF; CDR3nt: TGCACCAGCAGCCCTCTTCATGAGACTAGCGTATATAGGTCCTACGAGCAGTACTTC
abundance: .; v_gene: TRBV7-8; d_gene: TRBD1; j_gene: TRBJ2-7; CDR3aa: CASSPNPGQGPYEQYF; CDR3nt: TGTGCCAGCAGCCCTAACCCGGGACAGGGACCCTACGAGCAGTACTTC
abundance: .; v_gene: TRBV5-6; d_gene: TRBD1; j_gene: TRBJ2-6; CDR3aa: CASSPRTGGGGANVLTF; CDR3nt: TGTGCCAGCAGCCCTCGGACAGGGGGTGGTGGGGCCAACGTCCTGACTTTC
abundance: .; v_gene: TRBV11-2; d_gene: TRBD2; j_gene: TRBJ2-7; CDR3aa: CASSLALAGGRSYEQYF; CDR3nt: TGTGCCAGCAGCTTAGCACTAGCGGGAGGGCGGTCCTACGAGCAGTACTTC
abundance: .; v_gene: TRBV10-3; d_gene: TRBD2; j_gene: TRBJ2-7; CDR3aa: CAIRNTGTSGRVNEQYF; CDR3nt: TGTGCCATCAGGAACACCGGGACTAGCGGGAGGGTGAACGAGCAGTACTTC
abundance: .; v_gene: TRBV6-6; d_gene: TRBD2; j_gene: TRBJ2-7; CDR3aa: CASSYTSASYEQYF; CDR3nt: TGTGCCAGCAGTTACACTAGCGCCTCCTACGAGCAGTACTTC
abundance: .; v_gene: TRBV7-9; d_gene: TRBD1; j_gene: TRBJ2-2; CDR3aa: CASSPPGQGVYTGELFF; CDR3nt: TGTGCCAGCAGCCCACCGGGACAGGGGGTTTACACCGGGGAGCTGTTTTTT
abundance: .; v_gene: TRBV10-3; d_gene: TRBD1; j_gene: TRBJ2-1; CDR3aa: CAISVTGGGNEQFF; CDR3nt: TGTGCCATCAGTGTGACAGGGGGCGGCAATGAGCAGTTCTTC
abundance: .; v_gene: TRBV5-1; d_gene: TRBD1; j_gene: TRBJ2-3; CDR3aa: CASSPDRGPDTQYF; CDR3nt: TGCGCCAGCAGCCCGGACAGGGGACCAGATACGCAGTATTTT
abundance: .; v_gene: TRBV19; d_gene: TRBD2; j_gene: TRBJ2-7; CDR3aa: CASSITGGSDEQYF; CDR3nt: TGTGCCAGTAGTATAACGGGGGGATCGGACGAGCAGTACTTC
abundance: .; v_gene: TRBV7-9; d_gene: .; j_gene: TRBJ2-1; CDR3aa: CASSRPEVPSYNEQFF; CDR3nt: TGTGCCAGCAGCCGACCCGAGGTTCCCTCCTACAATGAGCAGTTCTTC
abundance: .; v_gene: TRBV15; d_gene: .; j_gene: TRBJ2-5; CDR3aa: CATSRVGFMTGRGARETQYF; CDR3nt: TGTGCCACCAGCAGAGTCGGTTTCATGACAGGCAGGGGCGCAAGAGAGACCCAGTACTTC
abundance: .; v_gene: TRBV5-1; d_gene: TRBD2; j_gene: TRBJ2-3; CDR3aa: CASSADAGGPSDTQYF; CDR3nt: TGCGCCAGCAGCGCGGACGCGGGAGGGCCATCGGATACGCAGTATTTT
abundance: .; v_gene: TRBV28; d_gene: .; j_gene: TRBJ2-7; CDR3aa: CASSLPGIYEQYF; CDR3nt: TGTGCCAGCAGCTTACCAGGGATCTACGAGCAGTACTTC
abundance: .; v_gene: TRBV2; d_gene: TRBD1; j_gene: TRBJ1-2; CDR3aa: CAGVGDRVGYTF; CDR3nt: TGTGCCGGGGTGGGGGACAGGGTTGGCTACACCTTC
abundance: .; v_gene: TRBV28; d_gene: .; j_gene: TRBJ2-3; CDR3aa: CASRQAGSTTDTQYF; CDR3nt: TGTGCCAGCAGACAAGCGGGCTCTACTACAGATACGCAGTATTTT
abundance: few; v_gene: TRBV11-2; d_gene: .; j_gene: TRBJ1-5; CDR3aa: CASSETGNQPQHF; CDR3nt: TGTGCCAGCAGCGAAACAGGGAATCAGCCCCAGCATTTT